The 32 T cell receptor beta chains below all came from one sample that was sequenced in a study of cytomegalovirus exposure and HLA in healthy donors. The PCR used 60 Vbeta and 13 Jbeta primers. Here immunoSEQ multiplex PCR was the method, and the copy in TCRdb shows in-frame clones only, minus some. The sample records some 94,000 clones, 69% being singletons. Sample: PBMCs. The receptors were sampled from a man aged 50 to 60 in good health and CMV-seronegative.

This clone was detected a few times. This chain joins TRBV7-2 and TRBJ2-3; 9 bases line up with TRBD2. Germline V gene sequence: CDR1 SGHTA, CDR2 FQGNSA. The CDR3 extends over 16 amino acids. Trimming at V came to 2 bases and at J to 3 bases, leaving 6 bases not matched to a gene. CDR3 sequence (DNA): TGTGCCAGCAGCTTATTTCGCGGGGGGGGGACAGATACGCAGTATTTT. Its translation is CASSLFRGGGTDTQYF. Variable domain in full (rest from reference TRBV7-2 and TRBJ2-3): GAGVSQSPSNKVTEKGKDVELRCDPISGHTALYWYRQSLGQGLEFLIYFQGNSAPDKSGLPSDRFSAERTGGSVSTLTIQRTQQEDSAVYLCASSLFRGGGTDTQYFGPGTRLTVL.

This clone was detected only a few times. V gene TRBV7-6 combines with J gene TRBJ2-1; TRBD1 aligns across 8 bases. CDR1 and CDR2 (germline): SGHVS, FNYEAQ. This CDR3 comprises 14 residues. J gave up 7 bases and V 4 bases, and 6 bases lay outside the gene matches. The CDR3 here is CASSSWTGRNEQFF. As DNA, the CDR3 is TGTGCCAGCAGCTCGTGGACAGGGAGGAATGAGCAGTTCTTC.

This chain connects TRBV9 to TRBJ2-5; 9 nucleotides line up with TRBD2. V dropped 2 bases and J dropped 4; count of bases not matched to a gene: 3. The CDR3 sequence is 14 residues long. The germline CDR1 and CDR2 sequences are SGDLS and YYNGEE. The CDR3 region has the DNA TGTGCCAGCAGCGTTCTAGCGGGATTAGAGACCCAGTACTTC. Protein: CASSVLAGLETQYF.

This clone has just one count. This chain uses TRBV20-1 with TRBJ1-2; D not certain. With 4 bases removed from V and 4 bases from J, the gap between germline ends came to 7 bases. This CDR3 is built from 11 residues. CDR1 DFQATT and CDR2 SNEGSKA come from the germline V gene (reference sequence). The CDR3 sequence: CSAMESYGYTF. CDR3 nucleotide sequence: TGCAGTGCTATGGAGAGCTATGGCTACACCTTC.

This clone turned up a few times. The chain employs TRBV7-8 and TRBJ2-5, with 7 bases lining up with TRBD2. CDR1 is SGHVS and CDR2 is FQNEAQ in the germline V gene. Germline trimming cut 0 bases from V and 4 bases from J; bases unmatched to any gene: 2. The CDR3 spans 14 residues. The CDR3 spells CASSLALAAETQYF. CDR3 coding DNA: TGTGCCAGCAGCTTAGCCCTAGCGGCAGAGACCCAGTACTTC. The variable domain in full, completed from reference TRBV7-8 and TRBJ2-5, reads GAGVSQSPRYKVAKRGQDVALRCDPISGHVSLFWYQQALGQGPEFLTYFQNEAQLDKSGLPSDRFFAERPEGSVSTLKIQRTQQEDSAVYLCASSLALAAETQYFGPGTRLLVL.

The J gene is TRBJ1-5, the V gene TRBV27; possibly TRBD1 for D (5 bases). Trimming pared 1 base from V and 1 base from J, leaving 14 bases between. This CDR3 contains 17 residues. Germline V lookup: CDR1 MNHEY, CDR2 SMNVEV (reference sequence). The CDR3 is CASSLLGSGHSNQPQHF. The CDR3 region has the DNA TGTGCCAGCAGTTTATTAGGTAGCGGACACAGCAATCAGCCCCAGCATTTT.

This clone was counted only a few times. The chain combines TRBV7-9 with TRBJ2-1; D is ambiguous. The CDR3 totals 14 residues. The germline V gene has CDR1 SEHNR and CDR2 FQNEAQ (reference sequence). Trimming pared 1 base from V and 1 base from J, leaving 5 bases between. As DNA, the CDR3 is TGTGCCAGCAGCTTAGACAGATCCTACAATGAGCAGTTCTTC. It specifies CASSLDRSYNEQFF.

The CDR3 nucleotides are TGTGCCAGCAGTTATATCAGGAACACCGGGGAGCTGTTTTTT. Protein: CASSYIRNTGELFF. The chain uses TRBV6-6 and TRBJ2-2; no firm D call. Germline CDR1 is MNHNY and CDR2 is SVGAGI (reference sequence). Trimming took off 3 bases at V and 1 base at J, with 6 bases between the two ends. This CDR3 comprises 14 residues.

The V call is TRBV15, the J call TRBJ2-5; D is perhaps TRBD2 (7 bases). Trimming shortened V by 5 bases and J by 5 bases, and 18 bases separated the two germline ends. The germline V gene encodes CDR1 LNHNV and CDR2 YYDKDF (reference sequence). The CDR3 is made up of 15 amino acids. CDR3 protein: CATSASGGPGETQYF. The CDR3 DNA sequence: TGTGCCACCAGCGCCTCCGGGGGGCCGGGGGAGACCCAGTACTTC.

This clone was seen only once. The chain employs TRBV6-1 and TRBJ1-5; D remains ambiguous. From germline, CDR1 is MNHNS and CDR2 SASEGT. This CDR3 contains 13 residues. V shed 1 base and J shed 7 bases, with 8 bases lying between them. Here the CDR3 reads CASSEGRGQPQHF. The CDR3 DNA sequence: TGTGCCAGCAGTGAAGGGCGCGGCCAGCCCCAGCATTTT.

This clone was detected a few times. This sequence joins TRBV19 and TRBJ1-1, with a possible D match to TRBD1 (5 bases). V was trimmed by 7 bases and J by 4 bases, leaving 22 bases between them. CDR1 is LNHDA and CDR2 is SQIVND in the germline V gene (reference sequence). This CDR3 contains 16 residues. In nucleotides, the CDR3 is TGTGCCAGTACCCTTACGGGGGGAGGAGGAGGCACTGAAGCTTTCTTT. This gives the protein CASTLTGGGGGTEAFF.

The chain uses TRBV4-1 and TRBJ1-2, with a weak D call TRBD1 (5 bases). V was shortened by 4 bases and J by 0 bases, with 9 bases between the two germline ends. CDR3 length equals 14 residues. CDR1 MGHRA and CDR2 YSYEKL come from the germline V gene. The chain's CDR3 is CASSPKGTNYGYTF. CDR3 coding DNA: TGCGCCAGCAGCCCCAAGGGGACTAACTATGGCTACACCTTC.

The rearrangement joins TRBV6-1 to TRBJ1-6; D may be TRBD1 (5 bases). The CDR3 is 14 residues long. Trimming stripped 5 bases from V and 6 bases from J, with 11 bases between. Germline CDR1 MNHNS, CDR2 SASEGT. Written as DNA, the CDR3 is TGTGCCAGCAGTCCAGGGCCCTTTAATTCACCCCTCCACTTT. This gives the protein CASSPGPFNSPLHF.

V is TRBV6-1 and J is TRBJ2-7; 9 nucleotides align to TRBD1. With 4 bases clipped from V and 8 bases from J, the junction kept 9 bases outside the gene matches. Looked up from germline, CDR1 is MNHNS and CDR2 is SASEGT. CDR3 length: 14 amino acids. The CDR3 reads CASSVEGQGTKQYV. CDR3 nucleotide sequence: TGTGCCAGCAGTGTTGAGGGACAGGGAACGAAGCAGTACGTC.

The sample holds a few counts of this clone. The chain links TRBV4-3 to TRBJ1-4; TRBD1 agrees at 8 bases. The length of the CDR3 is 16 residues. CDR1 and CDR2 (germline): LGHNA, YSLEER. Losses at the gene ends were 3 bases for V and 5 bases for J; bases not matched to a gene: 8. The DNA of the CDR3 is TGCGCCAGCAGCCAGTACTGGGACAGGTCGAATGAAAAACTGTTTTTT. It specifies CASSQYWDRSNEKLFF.

The CDR3 DNA reads as TGCGCCAGCGCTGTGGACAGGAGCTATGGCTACACCTTC. It is translated as CASAVDRSYGYTF. The chain uses TRBV5-1 and TRBJ1-2; TRBD1 aligns across 7 bases. Trimming at V came to 7 bases and at J to 4 bases, leaving 7 bases not matched to a gene. This CDR3 region has 13 residues. CDR1 SGHRS and CDR2 YFSETQ come from the germline V gene.

This chain uses TRBV19 with TRBJ1-2; 8 positions match TRBD1. The V and J ends lost 2 bases and 5 bases, in that order; junction bases with no gene match: 7. The CDR3 is 15 amino acids. Per germline, CDR1 LNHDA and CDR2 SQIVND (reference sequence). The CDR3: CASSISQGAVYGYTF. DNA of the CDR3: TGTGCCAGTAGTATATCCCAGGGGGCAGTATATGGCTACACCTTC.

The chain combines TRBV5-4 with TRBJ1-1; D not certain. This CDR3 spans 13 amino acids. Germline V gene data show CDR1 as SGHNT and CDR2 as YYREEE (reference sequence). V lost 3 bases and J 1 base, leaving 7 bases between the germline ends. The CDR3 here is CASSWAPNTEAFF. Written as DNA, the CDR3 is TGTGCCAGCAGCTGGGCTCCGAACACTGAAGCTTTCTTT. The full variable domain, in which reference TRBV5-4 and TRBJ1-1 provide the parts outside the CDR3, is ETGVTQSPTHLIKTRGQQVTLRCSSQSGHNTVSWYQQALGQGPQFIFQYYREEENGRGNFPPRFSGLQFPNYSSELNVNALELDDSALYLCASSWAPNTEAFFGQGTRLTVV.

The V call is TRBV30, the J call TRBJ1-6, with 7 positions matching TRBD1. V lost 5 bases, J lost 10 bases, and 5 bases stayed unmatched. This CDR3 has 12 residues. In germline, CDR1 is GTSNPN, CDR2 SVGIG (reference sequence). The DNA of the CDR3 is TGTGCCTGGGACAGGGTGGGATCACCCCTCCACTTT. Translated, it gives CAWDRVGSPLHF.

This clone appeared once. V and J are TRBV5-6 and TRBJ2-4; D is ambiguous. In germline, CDR1 is SGHDT, CDR2 YYEEEE. This CDR3 has 15 amino acids. The V gene lost 4 bases and the J gene lost 0 bases, with 11 bases spanning the gap. CDR3 region: CASSAASVAKNIQYF. Written as DNA, the CDR3 is TGTGCCAGCAGCGCGGCTTCAGTAGCCAAAAACATTCAGTACTTC.

The chain links TRBV9 to TRBJ2-5; weak D call: TRBD2 (7 bases). Trimming removed 6 bases from V and 1 base from J, with 28 bases in between. CDR1 is SGDLS and CDR2 is YYNGEE in the germline V gene. CDR3 length equals 19 residues. The CDR3 coding sequence is TGTGCCAGCACCTCAGGCGGGGGCCGGTACCTTACTTCCCAAGAGACCCAGTACTTC. This encodes CASTSGGGRYLTSQETQYF. Supplemented by reference TRBV9 and TRBJ2-5, the full variable domain reads DSGVTQTPKHLITATGQRVTLRCSPRSGDLSVYWYQQSLDQGLQFLIQYYNGEERAKGNILERFSAQQFPDLHSELNLSSLELGDSALYFCASTSGGGRYLTSQETQYFGPGTRLLVL.

This clone occurred a few times. The rearrangement links TRBV19 to TRBJ2-1, with TRBD1 identical over 7 bases. The germline CDR1 and CDR2 sequences are LNHDA and SQIVND (reference sequence). After removal of 4 bases from V and 6 bases from J, the junction contained 9 bases not matched to a gene. The CDR3 covers 15 residues. The CDR3 loop is CASSTRTGGANEQFF. Written as DNA, the CDR3 is TGTGCCAGTAGTACTCGGACAGGCGGAGCCAATGAGCAGTTCTTC.

The V and J genes are TRBV7-9 and TRBJ1-4, with 10 bases fitting TRBD1. From germline, CDR1 is SEHNR and CDR2 FQNEAQ (reference sequence). The ends lost 6 bases at V and 7 bases at J; junction bases unmatched: 5. CDR3 length equals 14 residues. The CDR3 bases are TGTGCCAGCAGTTCCGGGACAGGGGTTGAAAAACTGTTTTTT. Translated, it gives CASSSGTGVEKLFF.

J is TRBJ1-4 and V is TRBV4-2; no firm D call. Germline V gene lookup returns CDR1 LGHNA and CDR2 YNFKEQ. The CDR3 is 17 residues long. The V and J ends lost 1 base and 0 bases respectively, with 12 bases between them. Here the CDR3 DNA reads TGTGCCAGCAGCCAAGTAGTCCGGCAGGCAACTAATGAAAAACTGTTTTTT. Its translation is CASSQVVRQATNEKLFF.

This clone was seen only once. This chain links TRBV20-1 with TRBJ2-7; unclear D gene. Germline CDR1 reads DFQATT; CDR2 reads SNEGSKA (reference sequence). The germline V and J ends were trimmed by 3 bases and 4 bases, with 4 bases remaining between them. The CDR3 is made up of 10 amino acids. CDR3 in amino acids: CSARTYEQYV. In DNA form, the CDR3 reads TGCAGTGCTAGGACATACGAGCAGTACGTC.

This rearrangement joins TRBV9 to TRBJ2-1; TRBD1 aligns across 8 bases. Trimming cost V 3 bases and J 2 bases; bases outside gene matches: 4. CDR1 is SGDLS and CDR2 is YYNGEE in the germline V gene. This CDR3 spans 15 amino acids. CDR3 nucleotide sequence: TGTGCCAGCAGCGCACGGACAGGGCCCTACAATGAGCAGTTCTTC. It codes for CASSARTGPYNEQFF.

This clone occurred a few times. The chain uses TRBV11-2 and TRBJ2-3, with a weak D call TRBD1 (6 bases). The CDR3 covers 15 residues. Germline lookup yields CDR1 SGHAT and CDR2 FQNNGV. The ends were cut back, 5 bases at V and 1 base at J, with 13 bases in the middle. CDR3 coding DNA: TGTGCCAGCAGCCTTCCAGGGGCTGGCACAGATACGCAGTATTTT. Its translation: CASSLPGAGTDTQYF.

The chain uses TRBV7-9 and TRBJ1-2; D is ambiguous. The V end lost 0 bases, the J end lost 5 bases, and 7 bases lay between the germline ends. The CDR3 is made up of 13 amino acids. Germline-derived CDR1 and CDR2 are SEHNR and FQNEAQ (reference sequence). CDR3 region: CASSLAREYGYTF. In DNA, the CDR3 is TGTGCCAGCAGCTTAGCCCGAGAGTATGGCTACACCTTC. Combining the CDR3 with reference TRBV7-9 and TRBJ1-2 gives the whole variable domain DTGVSQNPRHKITKRGQNVTFRCDPISEHNRLYWYRQTLGQGPEFLTYFQNEAQLEKSRLLSDRFSAERPKGSFSTLEIQRTEQGDSAMYLCASSLAREYGYTFGSGTRLTVV.

The rearrangement links TRBV10-1 to TRBJ2-7; 11 nucleotides match TRBD1. The germline V gene encodes CDR1 WNHNN and CDR2 SYGVQD (reference sequence). This CDR3 has 17 amino acids. V lost 3 bases, J lost 2 bases, and 9 bases stayed unmatched. The CDR3: CASSDWTGGEPTYEQYV. The CDR3 nucleotides read TGCGCCAGCAGTGATTGGACAGGGGGCGAGCCGACCTACGAGCAGTACGTC.

CDR3 sequence (DNA): TGCGCCAGCAGCCAAGGGCAGGGGGCAGGTTATAATTCACCCCTCCACTTT. Translation gives CASSQGQGAGYNSPLHF. The chain uses TRBV4-3 and TRBJ1-6, with TRBD1 matching over 8 bases. The V gene's germline CDR1 is LGHNA and CDR2 YSLEER. The CDR3 sequence is 17 residues long. J gave up 4 bases and V 1 base, and 6 bases lay outside the gene matches.

The chain carries TRBV2 and TRBJ2-4, with 16 bases aligning to TRBD2. Germline CDR1 reads SNHLY; CDR2 reads FYNNEI. J was trimmed by 8 bases and V by 2 bases; bases with no gene match: 3. The CDR3 is 16 amino acids. The CDR3 spells CASSEWGLAGGDIQYF. CDR3 in DNA: TGTGCCAGCAGTGAATGGGGACTAGCGGGAGGGGACATTCAGTACTTC.

The V call is TRBV6-1, the J call TRBJ1-2; possibly TRBD1 for D (6 bases). Germline values: CDR1 MNHNS, CDR2 SASEGT. V was trimmed by 2 bases and J by 7 bases, leaving 17 bases between them. This CDR3 has 15 amino acids. The CDR3 DNA follows: TGTGCCAGCAGTGAATGGGTGGGGGCTAGTGGTGGCTACACCTTC. This translates into CASSEWVGASGGYTF.